These T cell receptor beta chains were read from a single sample in a study of shared clonotypes between healthy human individuals. Measured with immunoSEQ multiplex PCR; TCRdb has only the in-frame clones, and not every one. Of 780,000 or so clones in the sample, 72% were seen once. The sequencing sample was made of memory CD4+ T cells sorted from blood. These receptors were collected from a woman aged 25 to 39 in good health. The CDR3 runs from the conserved cysteine through the conserved F or W. Each record gives: V gene, J gene, clone size, D gene, CDR3 DNA, CDR3 protein. D genes are given only for firm matches. Clone size is stated in some rows and not others, as once, few, many or a class when expanded.

TRBV10-3	TRBJ1-4	.	.	TGTGCCATCAGTGAGTCGTTTGACGTGTCGGAAAAACTGTTTTTT	CAISESFDVSEKLFF
TRBV18	TRBJ2-3	.	.	TGTGCCAGCTCACCAGGGGTGTACACGGATACGCAGTATTTT	CASSPGVYTDTQYF
TRBV19	TRBJ2-7	.	.	TGTGCCAGTAGACCGACAGGCGAATACGAGCAGTACTTC	CASRPTGEYEQYF
TRBV5-1	TRBJ2-1	.	TRBD2	TGCGCCAGCAGCGAGCTAGCGGGAGGGCCCAATGAGCAGTTCTTC	CASSELAGGPNEQFF
TRBV11-3	TRBJ1-2	.	TRBD1	TGTGCCAGCAGCCACTTCGGGACAGGGGAGGGTGGAAACTACACCTTC	CASSHFGTGEGGNYTF
TRBV2	TRBJ1-1	.	.	TGTGCCAGCAGTGAACTGGGTTTCGGTAAACAAACTGAAGCTTTCTTT	CASSELGFGKQTEAFF
TRBV18	TRBJ2-3	.	.	TGTGCCAGCTCTCCGGTATCGGGGACAGATACGCAGTATTTT	CASSPVSGTDTQYF
TRBV19	TRBJ2-7	.	.	TGTGCCAGTTCCCCCGAGGGTGCCTACGAGCAGTACTTC	CASSPEGAYEQYF
TRBV21-1	TRBJ2-7	.	.	TGTGCCAGCAGCAAAGCGCTTTGGGCTAGCGGGAGGGCCCCCCCGGGGGAGCAGTACTTC	CASSKALWASGRAPPGEQYF
TRBV5-6	TRBJ2-7	.	TRBD1	TGTGCCAGCAGCGTACGACAGGGCGAGCAGTACTTC	CASSVRQGEQYF
TRBV2	TRBJ2-1	.	TRBD1	TGTGCCAGCAGTGAGCGGACAGGGGGGTACAATGAGCAGTTCTTC	CASSERTGGYNEQFF
TRBV6-1	TRBJ2-7	.	.	TGTGCCAGCAGTGAGTTCCAGGACATTAAGAAGGACGAGCAGTACTTC	CASSEFQDIKKDEQYF
TRBV11-2	TRBJ2-2	.	.	TGTGCCAGCAGTCGGACGGATAACACCGGGGAGCTGTTTTTT	CASSRTDNTGELFF
TRBV6-5	TRBJ2-5	many	TRBD1	TGTGCCAGCAGTTACGCTGGACAGGGAACGAAGACCCAGTACTTC	CASSYAGQGTKTQYF
TRBV18	TRBJ1-2	.	TRBD1	TGTGCCAGCTCACCCGGGACAGGGACCCTCAACTATGGCTACACCTTC	CASSPGTGTLNYGYTF
TRBV6-1	TRBJ2-7	few	.	TGTGCCAGCAGATGGTCCGGGAGCGACGAGCAGTACTTC	CASRWSGSDEQYF
TRBV10-2	TRBJ2-1	once	.	TGCGCCAGCAGTCATAGCTACTCCTACAATGAGCAGTTCTTC	CASSHSYSYNEQFF